This TCR beta chain appears in the sequencing data of a study of blood T cell repertoires in COVID-19. Across the study: There were acute and convalescent COVID-19 samples, and they came from the United States, Italy and Spain. PBMCs, B-cell-depleted T cells, or T cells provided the cDNA or gDNA that made up the material.

The CDR3 totals 13 residues. Germline CDR1 and CDR2: LNHDA and SQIVND (reference sequence). Trimming removed 5 bases at V and 2 bases at J, with 9 bases between. Per the original data handling: How many nucleated cells were present was estimated from reference gene primer amplification. The data were produced by immunoSEQ multiplex PCR, yet TCRdb's version contains in-frame clones alone and is incomplete. Clone size and the V and J calls come from that table; the DNA yielded D and trimming. The sample has roughly 68,000 clones; over 75% are singletons. The chain employs TRBV19 and TRBJ1-1, with D possibly matching TRBD1 (6 bases). This clonotype originated in a middle-aged man with acute or convalescent COVID-19. What was sequenced was peripheral blood. The CDR3 is CASSGQINTEAFF. DNA for the CDR3: TGTGCCAGTAGTGGACAGATAAACACTGAAGCTTTCTTT.